The 17 T cell receptor beta chains presented below share a single source sample, sequenced in a study of beta chain features in type 1 diabetes (dated by TCRdb to the late 2010s). What the study reported, not specific to this receptor: Type 1 diabetes patients showed a moderate but significant shortening of TCRB CDR3 length in all four CD4+ subsets.

Library creation used the immunoSEQ multiplex PCR assay. All of the isolated RNA was reverse transcribed with the High Capacity cDNA Reverse Transcription Kit, so expressed TCRB transcripts were sequenced. In TCRdb, the immuneACCESS table is reduced to in-frame sequences with V and J assigned. These tables do not hold every clone; where another copy was compared, an unresolved V gene accounts for under half, and the others remain unexplained. This sample lists a few hundred thousand clones; roughly 9.8% were detected once. The biggest ten clones account for over 0.45% of the sample. Their specific antigens are unknown. The sample consisted of central memory CD4+ T cells from blood. These receptors were obtained from a man aged 30 to 39 with type 1 diabetes.

This clone appeared a few times. The rearrangement links TRBV21-1 to TRBJ1-4; TRBD1 reflects the table's D call only, with no check against the DNA. TRBV21-1 is reported as a pseudogene. This CDR3 is built from 15 residues. As DNA, the CDR3 is TGTGCCAGCAGCAAAGTGGGCAGGGAAGCTGAAAAACTGTTTTTT. Its protein product is CASSKVGREAEKLFF.

Many counts were recorded for this clone. V is TRBV19 and J is TRBJ2-1; D remains ambiguous. The germline V gene encodes CDR1 LNHDA and CDR2 SQIVND (reference sequence). CDR3 length: 21 amino acids. The V and J ends lost 3 bases and 6 bases respectively, with 33 bases between them. The CDR3 is CASSIPTLRRFHHLRGNEQFF. CDR3 coding DNA: TGTGCCAGTAGTATTCCCACCCTTCGTAGATTCCATCATCTCCGCGGCAATGAGCAGTTCTTC.

This clone was counted a few times. The V and J genes are TRBV13 and TRBJ1-3; TRBD1 matches at 8 bases. Germline values: CDR1 PRHDT, CDR2 FYEKMQ (reference sequence). The junction had 1 base not matched to a gene; V was cut back by 4 bases and J by 2 bases. The CDR3 totals 14 residues. This CDR3 reads CASSSGGAGNTIYF. The CDR3 region has the DNA TGTGCCAGCAGCTCAGGGGGCGCTGGAAACACCATATATTTT.

The rearrangement joins TRBV6-5 to TRBJ2-7; D remains ambiguous. Trimming left V 5 bases short and J 7 bases short, with 15 bases between. The length of the CDR3 is 13 residues. Per germline, CDR1 MNHEY and CDR2 SVGAGI. In DNA, the CDR3 is TGTGCCAGCAGTAACGAAGGGTTCAGGGAGCAGTACTTC. Its protein product is CASSNEGFREQYF.

In its sample, this clone was seen many times. V is TRBV19 and J is TRBJ1-2; TRBD1 agrees at 7 bases. This CDR3 comprises 13 residues. V lost 9 bases to trimming and J lost 5 bases; unmatched junction nucleotides: 9. Germline V gene data show CDR1 as LNHDA and CDR2 as SQIVND (reference sequence). Here the CDR3 DNA reads TGTGCCAGCAGATGGGACAGCGGGTATGGCTACACCTTC. Translated: CASRWDSGYGYTF.

This clone turned up a few times. Other DNA sequences in the same sample also yield this CDR3. The V and J genes are TRBV7-9 and TRBJ1-5; D not certain. The germline CDR1 and CDR2 sequences are SEHNR and FQNEAQ (reference sequence). V lost 1 base and J 5 bases, leaving 9 bases between the germline ends. This CDR3 has 14 residues. CDR3 in amino acids: CASSLGRSDQPQHF. CDR3 DNA: TGTGCCAGCAGCTTAGGTAGGTCGGATCAGCCCCAGCATTTT.

The chain couples TRBV7-2 to TRBJ2-5; D gene uncertain. This CDR3 is built from 13 residues. Germline loops: CDR1 SGHTA, CDR2 FQGNSA. V gave up 1 base and J gave up 1 base, with 4 bases separating them. The CDR3, as DNA: TGTGCCAGCAGCTTAGGCGGCCAAGAGACCCAGTACTTC. It is translated as CASSLGGQETQYF.

This clone came up a few times. The chain joins TRBV7-9 to TRBJ2-3; no firm D call. This CDR3 spans 13 amino acids. Germline V gene data show CDR1 as SEHNR and CDR2 as FQNEAQ (reference sequence). The V gene lost 5 bases and the J gene lost 2 bases, with 8 bases spanning the gap. The DNA of the CDR3 is TGTGCCAGCAGCCGCGACACCACAGATACGCAGTATTTT. It is translated as CASSRDTTDTQYF.

The chain is built from TRBV14 and TRBJ1-2; a possible D gene is TRBD1 (6 bases). Germline CDR1 SGHDN, CDR2 FVKESK. CDR3 length equals 15 residues. The V end lost 0 bases, the J end lost 8 bases, and 16 bases lay between the germline ends. The CDR3 here is CASSQELGALRGYTF. CDR3 sequence (DNA): TGTGCCAGCAGCCAAGAGCTGGGGGCCTTGCGGGGCTACACCTTC.

This clone was seen repeatedly, ten times or more. The J gene is TRBJ1-1, the V gene TRBV27, with TRBD1 as a possible D gene (6 bases). This CDR3 region has 13 residues. Germline V gives CDR1 MNHEY, CDR2 SMNVEV (reference sequence). V lost 6 bases and J 1 base, leaving 9 bases between the germline ends. CDR3 sequence (DNA): TGTGCCAGCAGGGGGGCTTCGAACACTGAAGCTTTCTTT. It specifies CASRGASNTEAFF.

The sample holds a few counts of this clone. The gene calls are TRBV11-1 and TRBJ1-1; D gene unclear. V was clipped by 5 bases and J by 1 base, with 8 bases between them. This CDR3 is 13 amino acids long. Germline V gives CDR1 SGHAT, CDR2 FQDESV (reference sequence). The CDR3 spells CASSTQRNTEAFF. CDR3 DNA sequence: TGTGCCAGCAGCACTCAGAGGAACACTGAAGCTTTCTTT.

This rearrangement joins TRBV5-6 to TRBJ2-5; 11 bases line up with TRBD2. Germline V gives CDR1 SGHDT, CDR2 YYEEEE. J gave up 2 bases and V 5 bases, and 5 bases lay outside the gene matches. This CDR3 is built from 15 residues. CDR3 sequence reads: CASSQSSGRQETQYF. The CDR3 DNA reads as TGTGCCAGCAGTCAGTCTAGCGGGAGGCAAGAGACCCAGTACTTC. Based on the CDR3 plus reference TRBV5-6 and TRBJ2-5, the full variable domain is DAGVTQSPTHLIKTRGQQVTLRCSPKSGHDTVSWYQQALGQGPQFIFQYYEEEERQRGNFPDRFSGHQFPNYSSELNVNALLLGDSALYLCASSQSSGRQETQYFGPGTRLLVL.

This clone was detected ten times or more. The J gene is TRBJ2-1, the V gene TRBV5-6; TRBD2 is a possible D gene (6 bases). Germline V CDR1 and CDR2: SGHDT, YYEEEE. This CDR3 is 16 amino acids long. V shed 4 bases and J shed 4 bases, with 18 bases lying between them. CDR3 amino acids: CASSTGAGTYYNEQFF. Written as DNA, the CDR3 is TGTGCCAGCAGCACCGGGGCGGGGACCTATTACAATGAGCAGTTCTTC.

V is TRBV19 and J is TRBJ2-2; D is unresolved. The CDR3 is 16 amino acids. CDR1 LNHDA and CDR2 SQIVND come from the germline V gene (reference sequence). V was pared by 1 base and J by 0 bases, with 9 bases between. The CDR3, as DNA: TGTGCCAGTAGTATAGTTCACAGCTCGAACACCGGGGAGCTGTTTTTT. It codes for CASSIVHSSNTGELFF.

V and J are TRBV18 and TRBJ2-1; 8 nucleotides align to TRBD1. The CDR3 runs 16 residues. The V segment lost 6 bases and the J segment 0 bases; nucleotides outside the gene matches: 7. Germline V CDR1 and CDR2: KGHSH, LQKENI. The CDR3 loop is CASSDRVARSYNEQFF. The CDR3 DNA is TGTGCCAGCTCGGACAGGGTTGCGCGCTCCTACAATGAGCAGTTCTTC.

V usage is TRBV5-1 and J usage is TRBJ2-5, with TRBD1 identical over 7 bases. The CDR3 runs to 14 residues. J was trimmed by 2 bases and V by 2 bases; bases with no gene match: 3. Per the germline V gene, CDR1 is SGHRS and CDR2 is YFSETQ. DNA of the CDR3: TGCGCCAGCAGCTTTACAGGGGCTCAAGAGACCCAGTACTTC. Its protein product is CASSFTGAQETQYF.

The chain is built from TRBV4-1 and TRBJ1-1, with a weak D call TRBD1 (5 bases). CDR1 MGHRA and CDR2 YSYEKL come from the germline V gene. The CDR3 is made up of 14 amino acids. Trimming pared 8 bases from V and 1 base from J, leaving 14 bases between. The CDR3 DNA follows: TGCGCCAGCCGAGGACAACTGAAGAACACTGAAGCTTTCTTT. Its protein is CASRGQLKNTEAFF.